This entry lists 27 T cell receptor beta chains sequenced from one sample in a study of T cell changes during pregnancy in multiple sclerosis. TCRdb keeps only in-frame clones here, not all; method: immunoSEQ multiplex PCR. Here the sample spans 85,000 to 130,000 clones, approximately 90% being singletons. This sample comprised peripheral blood, obtained in the second trimester of pregnancy. The receptors were gathered from a female donor with multiple sclerosis, enrolled in a pregnancy study.

This clone was seen only once. This chain uses TRBV10-1 with TRBJ2-1, with TRBD1 identical over 8 bases. With V trimmed by 2 bases and J by 7 bases, 4 bases remained unmatched. In germline, CDR1 is WNHNN, CDR2 SYGVQD (reference sequence). The CDR3 is 14 amino acids. CDR3 bases: TGCGCCAGCAGTGAGGCAGGGGGCGTAAATGAGCAGTTCTTC. Protein: CASSEAGGVNEQFF.

J is TRBJ1-2 and V is TRBV28; no clear D. Trimming pared 1 base from V and 8 bases from J, leaving 8 bases between. The length of the CDR3 is 12 residues. Germline lookup yields CDR1 MDHEN and CDR2 SYDVKM. This chain's CDR3 is CASSLLRVGYTF. The DNA for the CDR3 is TGTGCCAGCAGTTTATTGCGGGTAGGCTACACCTTC.

V gene TRBV19 combines with J gene TRBJ2-1, with 7 bases aligning to TRBD1. The ends lost 1 base at V and 6 bases at J; junction bases unmatched: 0. Germline V gene sequence: CDR1 LNHDA, CDR2 SQIVND (reference sequence). This CDR3 contains 13 residues. The CDR3 DNA sequence: TGTGCCAGTAGTATAGGACAGGGCAATGAGCAGTTCTTC. Protein sequence: CASSIGQGNEQFF.

CDR3 region: CASREGGYTF. DNA for the CDR3: TGTGCCAGCAGGGAGGGTGGCTACACCTTC. The chain has TRBV2 and TRBJ1-2, with D unresolved. The V and J ends lost 6 bases and 7 bases respectively, with 6 bases between them. The CDR3 spans 10 residues. Germline CDR1 reads SNHLY; CDR2 reads FYNNEI. Full variable domain (outside the CDR3, taken from reference TRBV2 and TRBJ1-2): EPEVTQTPSHQVTQMGQEVILRCVPISNHLYFYWYRQILGQKVEFLVSFYNNEISEKSEIFDDQFSVERPDGSNFTLKIRSTKLEDSAMYFCASREGGYTFGSGTRLTVV.

The genes are TRBV18 and TRBJ1-5; D gene ambiguous. Germline CDR1 KGHSH, CDR2 LQKENI. The CDR3 sequence is 14 residues long. Deletions cut 4 bases from V and 5 bases from J, with 12 bases between. The CDR3 reads CASSRTEDYQPQHF. In nucleotides, the CDR3 is TGTGCCAGCTCACGGACGGAGGATTATCAGCCCCAGCATTTT.

The rearrangement joins TRBV5-6 to TRBJ2-1; TRBD2 agrees at 12 bases. V shed 1 base, J shed 6 bases, and the junction held 5 bases outside the gene matches. Germline V CDR1 and CDR2: SGHDT, YYEEEE. This CDR3 is built from 16 residues. The chain's CDR3 is CASSLPGLAGSNEQFF. The CDR3 nucleotides read TGTGCCAGCAGCTTGCCCGGACTAGCGGGATCCAATGAGCAGTTCTTC.

In DNA form, the CDR3 reads TGTGCCACCAGCAGAGATCGACAGGTCTTTAACTATGGCTACACCTTC. It translates to CATSRDRQVFNYGYTF. V and J are TRBV15 and TRBJ1-2; maybe TRBD1 (6 bases). The V end lost 0 bases, the J end lost 1 base, and 12 bases lay between the germline ends. The CDR3 covers 16 residues. Germline CDR1 and CDR2: LNHNV and YYDKDF (reference sequence). The full variable domain, rest sourced from reference TRBV15 and TRBJ1-2, is DAMVIQNPRYQVTQFGKPVTLSCSQTLNHNVMYWYQQKSSQAPKLLFHYYDKDFNNEADTPDNFQSRRPNTSFCFLDIRSPGLGDTAMYLCATSRDRQVFNYGYTFGSGTRLTVV.

CDR3 DNA: TGTGCCAGCAGCCTACAGGGCCCTCCCTATAATTCACCCCTCCACTTT. This gives the protein CASSLQGPPYNSPLHF. V and J are TRBV2 and TRBJ1-6; tentatively, D is TRBD1 (6 bases). V lost 6 bases and J 2 bases, leaving 14 bases between the germline ends. Germline-derived CDR1 and CDR2 are SNHLY and FYNNEI. The CDR3 has 16 amino acids.

V usage is TRBV5-4 and J usage is TRBJ2-1; D gene ambiguous. This CDR3 is built from 14 residues. In germline, CDR1 is SGHNT, CDR2 YYREEE (reference sequence). V was shortened by 0 bases and J by 0 bases, with 4 bases between the two germline ends. CDR3 amino acids: CASSLASSYNEQFF. The DNA for the CDR3 is TGTGCCAGCAGCTTGGCCAGCTCCTACAATGAGCAGTTCTTC.

The rearrangement links TRBV19 to TRBJ1-1, with 8 bases lining up with TRBD1. CDR3 length equals 16 residues. Germline CDR1 and CDR2: LNHDA and SQIVND (reference sequence). The V segment lost 4 bases and the J segment 6 bases; nucleotides outside the gene matches: 13. The CDR3 sequence: CASSNLRTGLIPEAFF. The DNA of the CDR3 is TGTGCCAGTAGTAACCTCCGGACAGGGCTGATCCCTGAAGCTTTCTTT.

A few counts support this clone. The gene calls are TRBV10-3 and TRBJ1-6; D ambiguous. V was shortened by 4 bases and J by 5 bases, with 12 bases between the two germline ends. The CDR3 is made up of 15 amino acids. The germline V gene has CDR1 ENHRY and CDR2 SYGVKD. Here the CDR3 reads CAISVSTVNNSPLHF. The CDR3 DNA reads as TGTGCCATCAGTGTATCCACGGTGAATAATTCACCCCTCCACTTT.

The rearrangement uses TRBV5-1 and TRBJ2-3; possible D gene TRBD2, 6 bases. This CDR3 spans 13 amino acids. CDR1 and CDR2 (germline): SGHRS, YFSETQ. V gave up 3 bases and J gave up 1 base, with 6 bases separating them. The CDR3 bases are TGCGCCAGCAGCTCTAGCGGCACAGATACGCAGTATTTT. It codes for CASSSSGTDTQYF.

The rearrangement uses TRBV2 and TRBJ1-2, with unresolved D. Germline V gene sequence: CDR1 SNHLY, CDR2 FYNNEI. Deletions cut 8 bases from V and 8 bases from J, with 9 bases between. The CDR3 totals 10 residues. The CDR3, as DNA: TGTGCCAGCCGTTCCTACGGCTACACCTTC. It is translated as CASRSYGYTF.

J is TRBJ2-4 and V is TRBV5-6; the D gene is possibly TRBD1 (6 bases). This CDR3 contains 14 residues. The germline V gene has CDR1 SGHDT and CDR2 YYEEEE. With 2 bases removed from V and 4 bases from J, the gap between germline ends came to 10 bases. The CDR3 DNA reads TGTGCCAGCAGCTTACTAGGGACAAAAAACATTCAGTACTTC. Translating gives CASSLLGTKNIQYF. Combining the CDR3 with reference TRBV5-6 and TRBJ2-4 gives the whole variable domain DAGVTQSPTHLIKTRGQQVTLRCSPKSGHDTVSWYQQALGQGPQFIFQYYEEEERQRGNFPDRFSGHQFPNYSSELNVNALLLGDSALYLCASSLLGTKNIQYFGAGTRLSVL.

This clone occurred once. The chain combines TRBV6-5 with TRBJ1-1, with D hard to call. The V and J ends lost 5 bases and 1 base respectively, with 8 bases between them. The CDR3 has 13 residues. CDR1 is MNHEY, CDR2 SVGAGI, per germline. CDR3 sequence: CASSQTRNTEAFF. CDR3 coding DNA: TGTGCCAGCAGTCAAACAAGGAACACTGAAGCTTTCTTT.

The gene calls are TRBV9 and TRBJ2-7, with 7 bases matching TRBD1. The CDR3 covers 15 residues. In germline, CDR1 is SGDLS, CDR2 YYNGEE. V trimming: 0 bases; J trimming: 2 bases; junction bases outside the gene matches: 5. The CDR3, as DNA: TGTGCCAGCAGCGTAGGCCCGCAGGGGGCCTACGAGCAGTACTTC. Its protein product is CASSVGPQGAYEQYF.

In this sample, this clone turned up once. The chain uses TRBV6-1 and TRBJ2-5; tentatively, D is TRBD1 (5 bases). CDR1 MNHNS and CDR2 SASEGT come from the germline V gene. The CDR3 runs to 13 residues. V was trimmed by 8 bases and J by 2 bases, leaving 12 bases between them. In DNA, the CDR3 is TGTGCCAGCGGATGGACAAGACAAGAGACCCAGTACTTC. Residues: CASGWTRQETQYF.

The rearrangement links TRBV11-2 to TRBJ1-1, with D unresolved. CDR1 is SGHAT, CDR2 FQNNGV, per germline. This CDR3 has 14 residues. V lost 4 bases and J lost 5, with 14 bases in between. CDR3 nucleotides: TGTGCCAGCAGCTCCCTGGTCTCGAGGACTGAAGCTTTCTTT. Its translation: CASSSLVSRTEAFF.

The chain carries TRBV12-5 and TRBJ2-3; D uncertain. The V gene's germline CDR1 is LGHNT and CDR2 FRNRAP. V was cut by 8 bases and J by 2 bases, with 11 bases left in between. The CDR3 contains 13 residues. DNA for the CDR3: TGTGCTAGTAAGCTCACGATCACAGATACGCAGTATTTT. This codes for CASKLTITDTQYF.

The rearrangement uses TRBV6-1 and TRBJ2-5; D is undetermined. The CDR3 length is 12 residues. The V gene's germline CDR1 is MNHNS and CDR2 SASEGT. V shed 2 bases and J shed 7 bases, with 8 bases lying between them. The CDR3 sequence: CASSELRWTQYF. CDR3 bases: TGTGCCAGCAGTGAACTCCGGTGGACCCAGTACTTC.

The chain carries TRBV29-1 and TRBJ1-2, with D hard to call. This CDR3 spans 12 amino acids. The V gene lost 3 bases and the J gene lost 5 bases, with 10 bases spanning the gap. Germline V gene sequence: CDR1 SQVTM, CDR2 ANQGSEA. CDR3 protein: CSVEASGYGYTF. The CDR3 DNA reads TGCAGCGTTGAGGCCAGCGGTTATGGCTACACCTTC.

The chain carries TRBV27 and TRBJ1-2; TRBD1 matches 10 bases. Germline lookup yields CDR1 MNHEY and CDR2 SMNVEV (reference sequence). V was clipped by 4 bases and J by 4 bases; unmatched bases: 3. The CDR3 length is 14 residues. CDR3 loop: CASSSRDRGYGYTF. In nucleotides, the CDR3 is TGTGCCAGCAGTTCTCGGGACAGGGGCTATGGCTACACCTTC.

This chain uses TRBV29-1 with TRBJ2-2; D is perhaps TRBD1 (5 bases). Trimming pared 2 bases from V and 4 bases from J, leaving 17 bases between. Looked up from germline, CDR1 is SQVTM and CDR2 is ANQGSEA. The CDR3 spans 16 residues. In DNA form, the CDR3 reads TGCAGCGTTGAAAGTCCGCAGGGTATTGGCACCGGGGAGCTGTTTTTT. Encoded protein: CSVESPQGIGTGELFF.

V is TRBV18 and J is TRBJ2-5, with 7 bases aligning to TRBD1. This CDR3 has 15 amino acids. Germline CDR1 KGHSH, CDR2 LQKENI. V was pared by 4 bases and J by 5 bases, with 10 bases of the junction left unmatched. Written as DNA, the CDR3 is TGTGCCAGCTCACGTTCGACAGGGCGGCGCGAGACCCAGTACTTC. This sequence encodes CASSRSTGRRETQYF.

V gene TRBV25-1 combines with J gene TRBJ2-5, with 8 nucleotides matching TRBD1. This CDR3 is 16 amino acids long. The V and J ends lost 5 bases and 4 bases, in that order; junction bases with no gene match: 12. Germline V gives CDR1 MGHDK, CDR2 SYGVNS. CDR3 nucleotide sequence: TGTGCCAGCAGTCCAAGGACAGGGCCGGCGACAGAGACCCAGTACTTC. Translation gives CASSPRTGPATETQYF.

The chain links TRBV29-1 to TRBJ1-5; 8 positions match TRBD1. The germline V gene has CDR1 SQVTM and CDR2 ANQGSEA. The junction had 7 bases not matched to a gene; V was cut back by 7 bases and J by 2 bases. This CDR3 region has 14 residues. The CDR3 loop is CSAQTGQGNQPQHF. The CDR3, as DNA: TGCAGCGCTCAAACGGGACAGGGCAATCAGCCCCAGCATTTT.

This chain uses TRBV18 with TRBJ1-1; D is possibly TRBD1 (6 bases). Trimming cost V 3 bases and J 4 bases, with 15 bases left between them. The V gene's germline CDR1 is KGHSH and CDR2 LQKENI. The CDR3 totals 15 residues. CDR3 amino acids: CASSPGAGKSTEAFF. CDR3 in DNA: TGTGCCAGCTCACCGGGGGCAGGGAAAAGCACTGAAGCTTTCTTT.